Below are 9 T cell receptor beta chains sequenced from a single sample in a study of cytomegalovirus exposure and HLA in healthy donors. The PCR ran on 60 Vbeta and 13 Jbeta primers. The method was immunoSEQ multiplex PCR; TCRdb's version includes in-frame clones alone and lacks a portion of them. The table lists about 210,000 clones, about 77% of them singletons. The material sequenced was PBMCs. The receptors were sampled from a boy younger than 18 in good health and CMV-seronegative.

The V call is TRBV6-6, the J call TRBJ2-3; D unclear. The CDR3 runs to 15 residues. Germline lookup yields CDR1 MNHNY and CDR2 SVGAGI (reference sequence). Trimming pared 3 bases from V and 3 bases from J, leaving 13 bases between. The CDR3 region has the DNA TGTGCCAGCAGTTATTACCCCAAGAGAACAGATACGCAGTATTTT. Its protein is CASSYYPKRTDTQYF.

The genes are TRBV5-1 and TRBJ2-7, with D possibly matching TRBD2 (6 bases). Per the germline V gene, CDR1 is SGHRS and CDR2 is YFSETQ. The CDR3 length is 15 residues. V was trimmed by 6 bases and J by 2 bases, leaving 18 bases between them. As DNA, the CDR3 is TGCGCCAGCACCGGGGACGGGGGATATCCCTACGAGCAGTACTTC. It is translated as CASTGDGGYPYEQYF.

The chain joins TRBV29-1 to TRBJ1-1, with TRBD1 as a possible D gene (6 bases). The CDR3 length is 15 residues. Trimming cost V 0 bases and J 0 bases, with 11 bases left between them. The germline V gene has CDR1 SQVTM and CDR2 ANQGSEA. This chain's CDR3 is CSVEDAGGLNTEAFF. CDR3 sequence (DNA): TGCAGCGTTGAAGATGCGGGGGGCCTGAACACTGAAGCTTTCTTT.

This chain connects TRBV7-2 to TRBJ1-1; possibly TRBD1 for D (6 bases). The CDR3 extends over 14 amino acids. Germline loops: CDR1 SGHTA, CDR2 FQGNSA. Trimming shortened V by 5 bases and J by 0 bases, and 10 bases separated the two germline ends. In DNA form, the CDR3 reads TGTGCCAGCAGCGCCGGACAGATGAACACTGAAGCTTTCTTT. Its protein is CASSAGQMNTEAFF.

This clone has a handful of counts. The chain joins TRBV11-2 to TRBJ2-7; D is undetermined. CDR1 and CDR2 (germline): SGHAT, FQNNGV. Trimming took 4 bases from V and 6 from J, leaving 13 bases between them. This CDR3 region has 13 residues. Written as DNA, the CDR3 is TGTGCCAGCAGCTCCGGAGCACACGGCGAGCAGTACTTC. It translates to CASSSGAHGEQYF.

The rearrangement joins TRBV25-1 to TRBJ1-2, with TRBD1 as a possible D gene (6 bases). The CDR3 is made up of 13 amino acids. Germline assignment: CDR1 MGHDK and CDR2 SYGVNS. V lost 6 bases to trimming and J lost 8 bases, with 16 bases between them. CDR3 DNA: TGTGCCAGCAGAGGCACACAGGGCTGGGGCTACACCTTC. Its protein is CASRGTQGWGYTF.

This clone was detected a few times. Other DNA sequences of this sample code for an identical CDR3. The gene calls are TRBV5-1 and TRBJ1-1; D gene ambiguous. There are 14 residues in the CDR3. Germline CDR1 reads SGHRS; CDR2 reads YFSETQ. V lost 0 bases, J lost 5 bases, and 11 bases lay in between. The CDR3 DNA is TGCGCCAGCAGCTTGGTGCTGGGAGGTACTGAAGCTTTCTTT. Its translation: CASSLVLGGTEAFF.

This clone has a handful of counts. V gene TRBV7-9 combines with J gene TRBJ1-1; tentatively, D is TRBD1 (5 bases). This CDR3 is 14 amino acids long. From germline, CDR1 is SEHNR and CDR2 FQNEAQ (reference sequence). V was pared by 5 bases and J by 0 bases, with 10 bases between. CDR3 region: CASSTTDLNTEAFF. DNA for the CDR3: TGTGCCAGCAGCACGACAGATCTGAACACTGAAGCTTTCTTT.

The chain's CDR3 is CASSVTGEAFF. The CDR3 nucleotides read TGTGCCAGCAGCGTGACAGGGGAAGCTTTCTTT. V gene TRBV7-9 combines with J gene TRBJ1-1; 7 nucleotides line up with TRBD1. Losses at the gene ends were 5 bases for V and 8 bases for J; bases not matched to a gene: 2. This CDR3 contains 11 residues. Looked up from germline, CDR1 is SEHNR and CDR2 is FQNEAQ (reference sequence).